This TCR beta chain emerged from a study of cytomegalovirus exposure and HLA in healthy donors. Study at large: There were approximately 400 genotyped donors. Of these, roughly 82% fell in the genetic ancestry cluster associated with self-reported Caucasian donors.

The donors, nominally healthy at sampling, likely had unrecorded immune exposures. PCR primers comprised 60 Vbeta and 13 Jbeta primers. Libraries were prepared by immunoSEQ multiplex PCR; TCRdb keeps only in-frame clonotypes and omits some of them. The listing contains about 210,000 clones. Germline lookup yields CDR1 SGHDN and CDR2 FVKESK. This CDR3 is built from 14 residues. Trimming removed 5 bases from V and 7 bases from J, with 14 bases in between. Study results and limitations: Across donors, presence/absence analyses took sequencing depth to be roughly uniform. Based on reports, TCR beta sequences accurately predicted HLA-A and HLA-B alleles for most subjects.

On this clone itself: Its cognate antigen is unknown.

This TCR was recovered from a woman aged 25 to 39 in good health and CMV-seropositive. This chain links TRBV14 with TRBJ1-4; D may be TRBD1 (5 bases). The specimen was PBMCs. CDR3 in amino acids: CASSKQVQGEKLFF. Written as DNA, the CDR3 is TGTGCCAGCAGCAAACAGGTCCAGGGTGAAAAACTGTTTTTT. The variable domain in full, completed from reference TRBV14 and TRBJ1-4, reads EAGVTQFPSHSVIEKGQTVTLRCDPISGHDNLYWYRRVMGKEIKFLLHFVKESKQDESGMPNNRFLAERTGGTYSTLKVQPAELEDSGVYFCASSKQVQGEKLFFGSGTQLSVL.